This TCR beta chain was sequenced during a study of cytomegalovirus exposure and HLA in healthy donors. The PCR made use of 60 Vbeta and 13 Jbeta primers. Profiled with immunoSEQ multiplex PCR; TCRdb holds only in-frame clones, not every one. Altogether more than 150,000 clones are present, approximately 71% being singletons, with the ten largest covering roughly 7.1%. The donors (healthy individuals) were bone marrow donors. CDR3 length: 15 residues. Germline V gene data show CDR1 as MDHEN and CDR2 as SYDVKM. Trimming cost V 6 bases and J 3 bases; bases outside gene matches: 11. The sequenced sample was PBMCs. This chain connects TRBV28 to TRBJ2-7, with 7 bases that match TRBD2. The origin of this receptor is a woman aged 40 to 50 in good health and CMV-seropositive. The CDR3 reads CASRAGGGTFYEQYF. In nucleotides, the CDR3 is TGTGCCAGCAGGGCCGGGGGAGGGACCTTCTACGAGCAGTACTTC. The full variable domain, completed using reference TRBV28 and TRBJ2-7, is DVKVTQSSRYLVKRTGEKVFLECVQDMDHENMFWYRQDPGLGLRLIYFSYDVKMKEKGDIPEGYSVSREKKERFSLILESASTNQTSMYLCASRAGGGTFYEQYFGPGTRLTVT.